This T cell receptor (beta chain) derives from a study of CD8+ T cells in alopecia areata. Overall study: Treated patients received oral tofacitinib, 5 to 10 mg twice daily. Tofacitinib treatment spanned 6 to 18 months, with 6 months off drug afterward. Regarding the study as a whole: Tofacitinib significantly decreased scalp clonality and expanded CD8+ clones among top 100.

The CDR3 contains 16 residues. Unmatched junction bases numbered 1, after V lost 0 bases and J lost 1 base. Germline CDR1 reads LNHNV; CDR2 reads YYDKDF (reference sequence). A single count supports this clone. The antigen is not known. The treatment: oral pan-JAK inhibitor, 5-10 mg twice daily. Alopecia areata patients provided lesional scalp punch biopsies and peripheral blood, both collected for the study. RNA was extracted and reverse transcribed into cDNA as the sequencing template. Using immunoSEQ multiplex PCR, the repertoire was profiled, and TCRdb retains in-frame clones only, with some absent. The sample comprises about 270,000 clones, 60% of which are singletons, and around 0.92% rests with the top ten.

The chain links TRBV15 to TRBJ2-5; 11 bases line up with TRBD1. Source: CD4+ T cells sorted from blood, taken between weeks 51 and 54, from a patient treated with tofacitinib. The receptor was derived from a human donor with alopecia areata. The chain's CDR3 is CATSREGTGGQETQYF. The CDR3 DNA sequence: TGTGCCACCAGCAGAGAAGGGACAGGGGGCCAAGAGACCCAGTACTTC.